Listed below are T cell receptor beta chains from one sample, sequenced in a study of shared clonotypes between healthy human individuals. TCRdb keeps only in-frame clones here, not all; method: immunoSEQ multiplex PCR. The repertoire holds some 1,400,000 clones, with 95% to 97% as singletons. What was sequenced was naive CD4+ T cells sorted from blood. Receptor source: a young man in good health. Both conserved end residues are part of each CDR3. D genes are given only for firm matches. Rows give clone size only sometimes, using once, few, many, or a class for an expanded clone.

d_call | j_call | clone_size | v_call | cdr3_nt | cdr3_aa
TRBD1 | TRBJ2-1 | once | TRBV7-9 | TGTGCCAGCCTGGGACAGGGGCCAGACAATGAGCAGTTCTTC | CASLGQGPDNEQFF
TRBD1 | TRBJ1-5 | . | TRBV7-8 | TGTGCCAGCAGCTCGACAGGGAGCTTCAATCAGCCCCAGCATTTT | CASSSTGSFNQPQHF
. | TRBJ1-4 | . | TRBV7-8 | TGTGCCAGCAGCCAAGTAGTTTCCGGCTTCCGTGAAAAACTGTTTTTT | CASSQVVSGFREKLFF
. | TRBJ2-6 | . | TRBV9 | TGTGCCAGCAGCGCCTTACAGGGTAGTGGTTCCGGGGCCAACGTCCTGACTTTC | CASSALQGSGSGANVLTF
. | TRBJ1-1 | few | TRBV7-2 | TGTGCCAGCAGCTTAGGGGGGGCGTCCACTGAAGCTTTCTTT | CASSLGGASTEAFF
. | TRBJ2-2 | . | TRBV28 | TGTGCCAGCAGAAACAGCTGGCCGAACACCGGGGAGCTGTTTTTT | CASRNSWPNTGELFF
TRBD2 | TRBJ2-5 | . | TRBV5-1 | TGCGCCAGCAGCTTGGGGGTAGCGGGACGGGTCCAAGAGACCCAGTACTTC | CASSLGVAGRVQETQYF
. | TRBJ2-1 | once | TRBV2 | TGTGCCAGCAACGGGGATAGCGGCTACAATGAGCAGTTCTTC | CASNGDSGYNEQFF
. | TRBJ2-1 | . | TRBV5-4 | TGTGCCAGCAGCACCTACCTGACTAGTGTCAATGAGCAGTTCTTC | CASSTYLTSVNEQFF
TRBD2 | TRBJ2-5 | . | TRBV19 | TGTGCCAGTAGTATCCGGCGGGAGGGCTGGGAGACCCAGTACTTC | CASSIRREGWETQYF
. | TRBJ1-1 | . | TRBV6-1 | TGTGCCAGCAAGGTGAACACTGAAGCTTTCTTT | CASKVNTEAFF
TRBD1 | TRBJ1-2 | . | TRBV10-3 | TGTGCCACACAAGACAGGGAGATTTCCTATGGCTACACCTTC | CATQDREISYGYTF
. | TRBJ2-1 | . | TRBV6-6 | TGTGCCAGCAGTCCGGGGTATGAGCAGTTCTTC | CASSPGYEQFF
TRBD2 | TRBJ2-7 | . | TRBV6-5 | TGTGCCAGCAGTTATACTAGCGGGAACTCCTACGAGCAGTACTTC | CASSYTSGNSYEQYF
TRBD2 | TRBJ2-5 | . | TRBV15 | TGTGCCACCAGCAGAGCCGGGACTAGCGGGAGTGCCTATGAGACCCAGTACTTC | CATSRAGTSGSAYETQYF
TRBD1 | TRBJ2-3 | . | TRBV15 | TGTGCCACCAGCAGAAGAGGACAGGCTGGGACAGATACGCAGTATTTT | CATSRRGQAGTDTQYF
. | TRBJ1-3 | . | TRBV7-9 | TGTGCCAGCAGCTCGCTTAGACCTATTAGCTCTGGAAACACCATATATTTT | CASSSLRPISSGNTIYF
. | TRBJ1-1 | . | TRBV6-5 | TGTGCCAGCAGTTACGGGAGCTGGCATGAAGCTTTCTTT | CASSYGSWHEAFF
. | TRBJ1-2 | . | TRBV2 | TGTGCCAGCAGTGAAGCGCTGCCTCACTATGGCTACACCTTC | CASSEALPHYGYTF
. | TRBJ2-7 | . | TRBV5-1 | TGCGCCAGCAGCTTGGCCATGCGGGCAATAAGCCCCTACGAGCAGTACTTC | CASSLAMRAISPYEQYF
. | TRBJ2-7 | . | TRBV13 | TGTGCCAGCAGAACAGGGACCGCTAGCTCCTACGAGCAGTACTTC | CASRTGTASSYEQYF
. | TRBJ1-5 | . | TRBV2 | TGTGCCAGCAGTGACTGGGACACTTATCAGCCCCAGCATTTT | CASSDWDTYQPQHF
. | TRBJ2-3 | . | TRBV6-5 | TGTGCCAGCACCCCGCCCGGCACAGATACGCAGTATTTT | CASTPPGTDTQYF
. | TRBJ2-5 | . | TRBV28 | TGTGCCAGCAGTTCTCGGGGACTCCGGGAGACCCAGTACTTC | CASSSRGLRETQYF
. | TRBJ1-2 | . | TRBV7-9 | TGTGCCAGCAGCTTAAGGGGGACAACTCTTGGCTACACCTTC | CASSLRGTTLGYTF
. | TRBJ2-2 | . | TRBV11-2 | TGTGCCAGCAGCCCCCCCCAGAGGATGGGGTCCGGGGAGCTGTTTTTT | CASSPPQRMGSGELFF
. | TRBJ2-7 | once | TRBV28 | TGTGCCAGCATGTCCCCGGGTCCCCCTTACGAGCAGTACTTC | CASMSPGPPYEQYF
. | TRBJ1-1 | . | TRBV7-9 | TGTGCCAGCAGCCCGGATCCGACAGGGAACACTGAAGCTTTCTTT | CASSPDPTGNTEAFF
. | TRBJ2-3 | . | TRBV7-9 | TGTGCCAGCAGCTTAGGCAGCGTCTCCACAGATACGCAGTATTTT | CASSLGSVSTDTQYF
TRBD1 | TRBJ1-2 | once | TRBV18 | TGTGCCAGCTCACCACGGACAGGGGTCGGCTACACCTTC | CASSPRTGVGYTF
TRBD2 | TRBJ2-5 | . | TRBV19 | TGTGCCAGTAGTACCGGGAGGCAAGAGACCCAGTACTTC | CASSTGRQETQYF
TRBD2 | TRBJ2-2 | . | TRBV7-6 | TGTGCCAGCAGCCCCCGAAGCGGGAGAGACACCGGGGAGCTGTTTTTT | CASSPRSGRDTGELFF
. | TRBJ2-2 | . | TRBV10-2 | TGCGCCAGCACGTACACCGGGGAGCTGTTTTTT | CASTYTGELFF
TRBD2 | TRBJ2-7 | . | TRBV25-1 | TGTGCCAGCAGTGATAGCGGGAGGGCCCCCGAGCAGTACTTC | CASSDSGRAPEQYF
. | TRBJ2-3 | . | TRBV28 | TGTGCCAGCAGTTTGACAGCTACCACAGATACGCAGTATTTT | CASSLTATTDTQYF
TRBD1 | TRBJ2-1 | . | TRBV5-1 | TGCGCCAGCAGCTTCGTGACAGGGGTGAATGAGCAGTTCTTC | CASSFVTGVNEQFF
. | TRBJ2-1 | . | TRBV5-6 | TGTGCCAGCAGCTTGTCAGTTCCGGGAGTTCTGTTCTTC | CASSLSVPGVLFF
. | TRBJ1-1 | . | TRBV5-4 | TGTGCCAGCACACCGGGGCAGGGAAACACTGAAGCTTTCTTT | CASTPGQGNTEAFF
TRBD2 | TRBJ2-3 | . | TRBV19 | TGTGCCAGTAGTAAAGGCCCGGGAGGGGGGCCAGATACGCAGTATTTT | CASSKGPGGGPDTQYF
. | TRBJ2-7 | once | TRBV7-9 | TGTGCCAGCAGCCCACGCAGGGTATACGAGCAGTACTTC | CASSPRRVYEQYF
. | TRBJ2-1 | . | TRBV29-1 | TGCAGCGTTGGGTCGCATGAGCAGTTCTTC | CSVGSHEQFF
TRBD2 | TRBJ2-3 | . | TRBV5-4 | TGTGCCAGCAGCTTGGCGGGACTAGCGGGAGTAGATACGCAGTATTTT | CASSLAGLAGVDTQYF
. | TRBJ1-1 | . | TRBV6-6 | TGTGCCAGCAGATTATTGGGGGATTTAGGCACTGAAGCTTTCTTT | CASRLLGDLGTEAFF
TRBD2 | TRBJ2-2 | . | TRBV7-8 | TGTGCCAGCAGCGTTAGGCGGGGGTCCCAACTCCGGGATGGGCTGTTTTTT | CASSVRRGSQLRDGLFF
TRBD1 | TRBJ1-2 | . | TRBV6-1 | TGTGCCAGTGGACAGGGCCCTAAGTATGGCTACACCTTC | CASGQGPKYGYTF
. | TRBJ2-3 | . | TRBV5-4 | TGTGCCAGCAGCTTGGTGGGAGCAGATACGCAGTATTTT | CASSLVGADTQYF
. | TRBJ2-1 | . | TRBV28 | TGTGCCAGCGCAGTTTCCATCTCTGGAGGCCCCCTCCATGAGCAGTTCTTC | CASAVSISGGPLHEQFF
. | TRBJ1-1 | . | TRBV15 | TGTGCCACCAGCAGAGACAGCATGAACACTGAAGCTTTCTTT | CATSRDSMNTEAFF
. | TRBJ1-1 | . | TRBV25-1 | TGTGCCAGCAGTGGGCGGGGCCCCGGAGGCACTGAAGCTTTCTTT | CASSGRGPGGTEAFF
TRBD2 | TRBJ2-5 | . | TRBV4-1 | TGCGCCAGCAGCCAAGGTAGCGGGAGTCGAGAGACCCAGTACTTC | CASSQGSGSRETQYF
TRBD2 | TRBJ2-1 | . | TRBV7-8 | TGTGCCAGCAGCTTGGATGGCATAGCGGGAGCGTCCTACAATGAGCAGTTCTTC | CASSLDGIAGASYNEQFF
. | TRBJ1-1 | . | TRBV18 | TGTGCCAGCTCACCTAACAGGCAGAACACTGAAGCTTTCTTT | CASSPNRQNTEAFF